The source of this T cell receptor beta chain is a study of identical twins. Study-wide results and limits: Zero-insertion findings could be partly confounded by invariant cells (MAIT and iNKT cells).

Each CDR3 protein gets one entry after TCRdb re-called the 5' RACE reads with MiXCR. This sample has approximately 600,000 distinct CDR3 sequences, with approximately 10% found just once. As regards this clonotype: No antigen is known for it.

This sample also belongs to another study, concerning yellow fever vaccine responses in identical twins.

The clonotype was recovered from a woman aged 18-35 years in good health. Sequenced: PBMCs.

The CDR3 region has the DNA TGTGCCAGCAGCCCAAGAATGTATAAATTTCGGCTAGATTACGAGCAGTACTTC. It codes for CASSPRMYKFRLDYEQYF. The gene calls are TRBV4-2 and TRBJ2-7, with no clear D. The CDR3 runs to 18 residues. CDR1 and CDR2 (germline): LGHNA, YNFKEQ. V was cut by 4 bases and J by 4 bases, with 26 bases left in between.